This T cell receptor beta chain derives from a study of a mutant IDH1 vaccine in newly diagnosed glioma. About the research overall: Each patient was administered eight vaccinations, scheduled in weeks 1, 3, 5, 7, 11, 15, 19 and 23. The study started vaccination 4-6 weeks after radiotherapy alone, or with temozolomide cycles.

Remarks on this clone: What it binds is not known.

Sequenced by immunoSEQ multiplex PCR; TCRdb stores in-frame clones only, minus some. The sample has tens of thousands of clones; roughly 84% are singletons. Whole-study results and caveats: Changes to the top peripheral T cell clonotypes appeared unrelated to pseudoprogression.

The CDR3 length is 14 residues. The sample's time point: week 23, last vaccination. A 20-mer mutant IDH1 peptide at 300 ug was injected subcutaneously with topical imiquimod. Astrocytomas found in donors were new, WHO grade 3 or 4, IDH1-mutant and ATRX-lost. This TCR was recovered from a man aged 25-45 years with glioma. Here the sequenced sample was PBMCs, taken from a glioma patient whose treatment included an IDH1 peptide vaccine. The chain is built from TRBV21-1 and TRBJ1-2. TRBV21-1 is described as a pseudogene. The CDR3 nucleotides read TGTGCCAGCAGCAACCCGGGGGCGGGATATGGCTACACCTTC. It translates to CASSNPGAGYGYTF.